The rows below give T cell receptor beta chains drawn from one sample of a study of blood T cell repertoires in COVID-19. Libraries were prepared by immunoSEQ multiplex PCR; TCRdb keeps only in-frame clonotypes and omits some of them. The table has 70,000 to 100,000 clones, about 80% seen once. The sample was peripheral blood. These receptors were obtained from a human donor in a cohort sampled during active COVID-19. Each CDR3 is given with its conserved first and last residue. The D gene is left open where the match is weak. Clone size appears in some rows only: once, few, many, or a class for an expanded clone.

TRBD1,TRBJ2-2,TRBV19,.,CASTAYGQANTGELFF,TGTGCCAGTACCGCTTATGGACAGGCGAACACCGGGGAGCTGTTTTTT
TRBD1,TRBJ1-2,TRBV27,.,CASRPTGGDGYTF,TGTGCCAGCAGGCCGACAGGGGGTGATGGCTACACCTTC
.,TRBJ2-7,TRBV12-3/TRBV12-4,.,CASSRGASYEQYF,TGTGCCAGCAGCCGCGGGGCATCCTACGAGCAGTACTTC
.,TRBJ2-3,TRBV7-9,.,CATCDTRRTDTQYF,TGTGCCACCTGTGATACCAGGCGCACAGATACGCAGTATTTT
TRBD2,TRBJ2-2,TRBV7-2,.,CASSGFVAGTGELFF,TGTGCCAGCAGCGGGTTTGTAGCGGGCACCGGGGAGCTGTTTTTT
.,TRBJ2-7,TRBV6-5,.,CASSPTGVRNEQYF,TGTGCCAGCTCCCCCACGGGGGTCAGGAACGAGCAGTACTTC
TRBD2,TRBJ2-7,TRBV11-2,.,CASSATSGNALQYF,TGTGCCAGCAGCGCGACTAGCGGGAACGCTCTCCAGTACTTC
TRBD1,TRBJ2-7,TRBV30,.,CAWSKDRGHYEQYF,TGTGCCTGGAGTAAAGACAGGGGGCACTACGAGCAGTACTTC
.,TRBJ1-4,TRBV2,.,CASSEAAPNEKLFF,TGTGCCAGCAGTGAAGCCGCGCCCAACGAAAAACTGTTTTTT
.,TRBJ2-1,TRBV7-3,once,CASSLGGSYNEQFF,TGTGCCAGCAGCTTGGGGGGATCCTACAATGAGCAGTTCTTC
TRBD1,TRBJ1-5,TRBV5-1,.,CASSPGQGGGNQPQHF,TGCGCCAGCAGCCCCGGACAGGGCGGGGGCAATCAGCCCCAGCATTTT
.,TRBJ1-2,TRBV7-6,.,CASSLDRANYGYTF,TGTGCCAGCAGCCTAGACCGAGCTAACTATGGCTACACCTTC
.,TRBJ1-1,TRBV9,.,CASSVPGVNTEAFF,TGTGCCAGCAGCGTACCAGGGGTGAACACTGAAGCTTTCTTT
.,TRBJ1-5,TRBV6-6,few,CASSSILRGPQHF,TGTGCCAGCAGTTCGATCCTCCGGGGGCCCCAGCATTTT
TRBD1,TRBJ2-5,TRBV2,.,CASSATGTVETQYF,TGTGCCAGCAGCGCGACAGGGACCGTCGAGACCCAGTACTTC
TRBD1,TRBJ1-5,TRBV24-1,.,CATSDMDRDGNQPQHF,TGTGCCACCAGTGATATGGACAGGGATGGCAATCAGCCCCAGCATTTT
.,TRBJ2-2,TRBV6-5,.,CATGKGLLNTGELFF,TGTGCCACCGGGAAGGGACTCTTGAACACCGGGGAGCTGTTTTTT
.,TRBJ1-1,TRBV19,.,CASSTQTGTEAFF,TGTGCCAGTAGTACACAGACAGGTACTGAAGCTTTCTTT
TRBD1,TRBJ2-7,TRBV5-1,.,CASSLIGTGAYEQYF,TGCGCCAGCAGCTTAATAGGGACAGGGGCCTACGAGCAGTACTTC
.,TRBJ2-7,TRBV11-2,.,CASSFNVYEQYF,TGTGCCAGCAGCTTCAACGTGTACGAGCAGTACTTC
TRBD2,TRBJ2-7,TRBV7-9,.,CASGPGTSMGEQYF,TGTGCCAGCGGCCCCGGGACTAGCATGGGGGAGCAGTACTTC
TRBD1,TRBJ2-5,TRBV18,.,CASADRGTGEETQYF,TGTGCCAGCGCGGACAGGGGAACGGGGGAAGAGACCCAGTACTTC
.,TRBJ1-5,TRBV6-5,once,CASSDSYSNQPQHF,TGTGCCAGCAGCGACAGTTATAGCAATCAGCCCCAGCATTTT
.,TRBJ1-2,TRBV29-1,once,CSGGPQGSDGYTF,TGCAGCGGGGGACCCCAGGGATCTGACGGCTACACCTTC
.,TRBJ1-2,TRBV5-4,.,CASSLPGGVGQGNGYTF,TGTGCCAGCAGCTTGCCGGGGGGTGTGGGGCAAGGTAATGGCTACACCTTC
.,TRBJ1-2,TRBV7-2,once,CASSYQRPAYTF,TGTGCCAGCAGCTACCAGAGGCCGGCCTACACCTTC